The source of this T cell receptor (beta chain) is a study of beta chain features in type 1 diabetes. The authors reverse transcribed all of the isolated RNA, so sequencing captured expressed TCRB transcripts. Profiled with immunoSEQ multiplex PCR; TCRdb holds only in-frame clones, not every one. The sample holds 300,000 to 350,000 clones; around 15% are singletons and the top ten take under 8.5%. CD45RO/CCR7/CD25/CD127/CD95/CD27 staining was used to isolate CD4+ naive, central memory, regulatory and stem cell-like memory cells by sorting. The count of this clone is one. Its antigen is still unknown. Germline assignment: CDR1 WNHNN and CDR2 SYGVQD (reference sequence). This CDR3 comprises 15 residues. V lost 4 bases and J 2 bases, leaving 14 bases between the germline ends. Overall study results and limits: Comparison showed that naive, central memory and Treg TCRB repertoires appeared more similar among patients than among healthy donors.

This receptor was identified in a man aged 25 to 40 in good health. Sequencing was performed on central memory CD4+ T cells from blood. The gene calls are TRBV10-1 and TRBJ1-1; D is unresolved. CDR3 in amino acids: CASSVGGYSNTEAFF. CDR3 nucleotides: TGCGCCAGCAGTGTTGGAGGGTATAGCAACACTGAAGCTTTCTTT.